This T cell receptor beta chain was found in a study of patients and donors after allogeneic stem cell transplantation. TCRdb called the RT-PCR reads again in MiXCR, with one record for every CDR3 protein. The top ten hold about 24% of the sample, which has under 200,000 distinct CDR3 sequences, 20% to 25% seen once. Germline V gene sequence: CDR1 DFQATT, CDR2 SNEGSKA (reference sequence). The CDR3 sequence is 11 residues long. V was shortened by 5 bases and J by 8 bases, with 9 bases between the two germline ends. This clonotype was seen many times. This sequence joins TRBV20-1 and TRBJ1-4; tentative D call: TRBD1 (5 bases). Sequencing used blood, either unsorted or a sorted T cell fraction (not recorded which). The sequence was collected from a human donor who was either an allogeneic HSCT recipient or a stem cell or donor lymphocyte infusion donor (not recorded which). It is not recorded whose cells these are; they may come from a transplant donor. CDR3 sequence: CSAGTMEKLFF. The CDR3 coding sequence is TGCAGTGCTGGGACGATGGAAAAACTGTTTTTT.